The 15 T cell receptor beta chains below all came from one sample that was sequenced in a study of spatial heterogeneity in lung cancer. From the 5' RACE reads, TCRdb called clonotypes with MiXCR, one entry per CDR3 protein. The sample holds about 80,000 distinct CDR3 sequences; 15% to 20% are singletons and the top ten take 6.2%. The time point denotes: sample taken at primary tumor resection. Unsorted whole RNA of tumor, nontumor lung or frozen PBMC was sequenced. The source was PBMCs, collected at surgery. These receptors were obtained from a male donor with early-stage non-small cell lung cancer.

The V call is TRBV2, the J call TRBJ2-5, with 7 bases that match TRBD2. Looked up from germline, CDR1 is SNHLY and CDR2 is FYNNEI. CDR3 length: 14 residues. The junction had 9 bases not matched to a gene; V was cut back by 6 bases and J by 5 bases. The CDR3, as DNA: TGTGCCAGCAGCAAGCGGGGTCTCTGGGAGACCCAGTACTTC. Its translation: CASSKRGLWETQYF.

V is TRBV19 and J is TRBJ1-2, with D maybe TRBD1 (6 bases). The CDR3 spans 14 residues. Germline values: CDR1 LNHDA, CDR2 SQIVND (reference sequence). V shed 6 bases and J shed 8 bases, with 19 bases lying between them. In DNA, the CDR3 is TGTGCCAGTAGCATACCGACAGGCCAAAGAGGCTACACCTTC. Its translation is CASSIPTGQRGYTF.

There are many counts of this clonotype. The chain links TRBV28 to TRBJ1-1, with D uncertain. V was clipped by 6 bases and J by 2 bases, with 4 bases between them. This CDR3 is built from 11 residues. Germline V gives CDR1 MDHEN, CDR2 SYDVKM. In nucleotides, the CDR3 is TGTGCCAGCAGAGCTAACACTGAAGCTTTCTTT. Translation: CASRANTEAFF.

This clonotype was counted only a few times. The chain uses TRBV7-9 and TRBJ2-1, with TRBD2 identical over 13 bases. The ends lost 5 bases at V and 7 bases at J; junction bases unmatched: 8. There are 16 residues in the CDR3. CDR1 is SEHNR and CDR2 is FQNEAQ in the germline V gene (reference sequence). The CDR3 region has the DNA TGTGCCAGCAGCCCGCCCGGGACTAGCGGGATGAATGAGCAGTTCTTC. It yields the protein CASSPPGTSGMNEQFF.

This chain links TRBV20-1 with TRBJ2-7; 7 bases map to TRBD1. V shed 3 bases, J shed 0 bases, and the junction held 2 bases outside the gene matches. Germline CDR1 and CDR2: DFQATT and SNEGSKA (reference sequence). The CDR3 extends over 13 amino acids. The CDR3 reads CSARTGSSYEQYF. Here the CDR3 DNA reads TGCAGTGCTAGGACAGGGAGCTCCTACGAGCAGTACTTC.

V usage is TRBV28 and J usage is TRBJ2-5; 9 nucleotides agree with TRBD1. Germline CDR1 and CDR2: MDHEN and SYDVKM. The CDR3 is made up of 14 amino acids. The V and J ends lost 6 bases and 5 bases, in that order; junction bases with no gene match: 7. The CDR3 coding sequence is TGTGCCAGCAGCCCGGGGACAGGGAGGGAGACCCAGTACTTC. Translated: CASSPGTGRETQYF.

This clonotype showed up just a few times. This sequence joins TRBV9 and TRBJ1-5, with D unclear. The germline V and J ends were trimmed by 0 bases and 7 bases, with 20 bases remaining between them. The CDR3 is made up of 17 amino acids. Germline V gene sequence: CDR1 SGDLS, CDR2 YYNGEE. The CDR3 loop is CASSVVVPEDSSQPQHF. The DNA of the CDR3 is TGTGCCAGCAGCGTAGTAGTCCCGGAGGATTCTTCCCAGCCCCAGCATTTT.

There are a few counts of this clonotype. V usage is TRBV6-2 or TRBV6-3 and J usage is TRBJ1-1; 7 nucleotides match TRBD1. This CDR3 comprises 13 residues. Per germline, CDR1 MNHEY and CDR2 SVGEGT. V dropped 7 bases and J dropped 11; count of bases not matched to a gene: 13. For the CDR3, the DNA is TGTGCCAGCATCGATCAGCAGGGGGTTTCGGCTTTCTTT. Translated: CASIDQQGVSAFF.

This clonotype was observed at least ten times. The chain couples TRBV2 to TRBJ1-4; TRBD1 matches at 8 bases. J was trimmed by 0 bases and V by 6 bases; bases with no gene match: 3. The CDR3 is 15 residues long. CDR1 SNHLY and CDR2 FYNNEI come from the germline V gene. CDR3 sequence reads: CASSETGATNEKLFF. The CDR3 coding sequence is TGTGCCAGCAGCGAGACAGGGGCAACTAATGAAAAACTGTTTTTT.

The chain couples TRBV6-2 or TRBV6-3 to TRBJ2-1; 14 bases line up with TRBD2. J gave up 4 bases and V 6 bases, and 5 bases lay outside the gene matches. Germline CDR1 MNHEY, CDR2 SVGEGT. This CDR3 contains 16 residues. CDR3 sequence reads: CASSPGLAGEYNEQFF. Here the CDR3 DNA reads TGTGCCAGCAGCCCGGGACTAGCGGGGGAGTACAATGAGCAGTTCTTC.

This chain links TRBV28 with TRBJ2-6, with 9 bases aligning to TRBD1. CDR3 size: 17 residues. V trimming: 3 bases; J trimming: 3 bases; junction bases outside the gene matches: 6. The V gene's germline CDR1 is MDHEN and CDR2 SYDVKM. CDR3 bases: TGTGCCAGCAGTTTTGGGACAGGGACAGGTGGGGCCAACGTCCTGACTTTC. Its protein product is CASSFGTGTGGANVLTF.

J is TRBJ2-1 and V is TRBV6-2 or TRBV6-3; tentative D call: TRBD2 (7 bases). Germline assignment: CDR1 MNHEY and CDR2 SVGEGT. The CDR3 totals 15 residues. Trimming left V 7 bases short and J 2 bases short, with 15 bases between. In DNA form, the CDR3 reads TGTGCCAGCATGAACGGGGGGCCGCCCTACAATGAGCAGTTCTTC. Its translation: CASMNGGPPYNEQFF.

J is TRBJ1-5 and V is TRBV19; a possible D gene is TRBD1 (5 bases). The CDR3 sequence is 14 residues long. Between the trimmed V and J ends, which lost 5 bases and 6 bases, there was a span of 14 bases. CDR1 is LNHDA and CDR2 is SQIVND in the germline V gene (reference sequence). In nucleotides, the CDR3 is TGTGCCAGTAGTTACGGGGGTTTAGGTCAGCCCCAGCATTTT. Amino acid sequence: CASSYGGLGQPQHF.

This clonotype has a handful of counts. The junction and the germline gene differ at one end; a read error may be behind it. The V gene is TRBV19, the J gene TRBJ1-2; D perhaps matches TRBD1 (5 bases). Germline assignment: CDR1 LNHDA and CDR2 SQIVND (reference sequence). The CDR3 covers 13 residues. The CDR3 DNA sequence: TGTGCCAGTAGTCTAGATCCAGGGATAGGCTACACCTTC. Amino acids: CASSLDPGIGYTF.

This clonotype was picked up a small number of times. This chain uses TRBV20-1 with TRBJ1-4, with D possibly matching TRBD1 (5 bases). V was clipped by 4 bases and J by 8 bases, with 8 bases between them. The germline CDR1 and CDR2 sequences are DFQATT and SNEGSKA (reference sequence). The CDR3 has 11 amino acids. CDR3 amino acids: CSAIKGEKLFF. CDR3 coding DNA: TGCAGTGCTATAAAGGGGGAAAAACTGTTTTTT.